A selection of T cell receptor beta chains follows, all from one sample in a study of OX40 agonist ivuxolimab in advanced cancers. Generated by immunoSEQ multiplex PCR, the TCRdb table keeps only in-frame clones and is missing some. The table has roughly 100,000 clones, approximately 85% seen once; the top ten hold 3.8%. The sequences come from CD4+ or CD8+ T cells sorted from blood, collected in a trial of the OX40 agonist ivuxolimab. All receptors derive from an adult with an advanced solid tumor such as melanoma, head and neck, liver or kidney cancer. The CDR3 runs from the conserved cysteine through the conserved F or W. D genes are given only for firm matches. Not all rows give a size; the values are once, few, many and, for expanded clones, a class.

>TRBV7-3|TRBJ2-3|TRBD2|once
TGTGCCAGCAGCTTCAGCGGGGTTCCTAGCACAGATACGCAGTATTTT
CASSFSGVPSTDTQYF
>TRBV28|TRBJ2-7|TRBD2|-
TGTGCCAGCCACTATCCCGGGAGGCCCTACGAGCAGTACTTC
CASHYPGRPYEQYF
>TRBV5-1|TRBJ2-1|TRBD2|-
TGCGCCAGCAGCTTGGTGACTAGCGGGAACTCCTACAATGAGCAGTTCTTC
CASSLVTSGNSYNEQFF
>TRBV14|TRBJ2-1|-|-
TGTGCCAGCAGCCAAGAACGGGGGAGTAATGAGCAGTTCTTC
CASSQERGSNEQFF
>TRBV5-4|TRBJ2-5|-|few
TGTGCCAGCAGCTTCGGGGTACGGAAACAAGAGACCCAGTACTTC
CASSFGVRKQETQYF
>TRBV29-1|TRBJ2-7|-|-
TGCAGCGTTGAAGGCCCACGGAGTTCGTCTAGCCCCAACGAGCAGTACTTC
CSVEGPRSSSSPNEQYF
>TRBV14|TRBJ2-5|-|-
TGTGCCAGCAGCCAAGATCAGGGCCGGGGAGAGACCCAGTACTTC
CASSQDQGRGETQYF
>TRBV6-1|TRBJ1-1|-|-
TGTGCCAGCAGCTACCAGGGGTGGACTGAAGCTTTCTTT
CASSYQGWTEAFF
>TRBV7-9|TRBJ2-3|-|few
TGTGCCAGCAGCTTAGTATGGGAGCGGGCAGATACGCAGTATTTT
CASSLVWERADTQYF
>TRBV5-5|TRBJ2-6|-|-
TGTGCCAGCAGCTTGGACACAGGGATCTACTCTGGGGCCAACGTCCTGACTTTC
CASSLDTGIYSGANVLTF
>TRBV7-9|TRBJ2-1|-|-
TGTGCCAGCAGCTTACCCCCGGGGGCCTACAATGAGCAGTTCTTC
CASSLPPGAYNEQFF
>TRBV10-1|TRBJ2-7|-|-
TGCGCCAGCAGTGATGGTGCGGACTCCTACGAGCAGTACTTC
CASSDGADSYEQYF
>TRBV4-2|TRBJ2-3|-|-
TGTGCCAGCAGCCTGGGGAGCACAGATACGCAGTATTTT
CASSLGSTDTQYF
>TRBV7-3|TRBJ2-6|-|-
TGTGCCAGCAGCTCTCCAGGGTCTGGGGCCAACGTCCTGACTTTC
CASSSPGSGANVLTF
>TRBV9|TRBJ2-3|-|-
TGTGCCAGCAGCGTAGGATTGGCGTGGGGCACAGATACGCAGTATTTT
CASSVGLAWGTDTQYF
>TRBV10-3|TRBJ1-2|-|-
TGTGCCATCAGTGAGGCGGACACCTACTATGGCTACACCTTC
CAISEADTYYGYTF
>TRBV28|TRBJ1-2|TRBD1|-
TGTGCCAGCACCCAGGGGGTTCCAATCTTCTATGGCTACACCTTC
CASTQGVPIFYGYTF
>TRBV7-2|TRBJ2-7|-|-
TGTGCCAGCAGCTTAGCCAGCGGGCCTCTCTACGAGCAGTACTTC
CASSLASGPLYEQYF
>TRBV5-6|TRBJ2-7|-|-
TGTGCCAGCAGCTTCCTCGCGTGGGGGCAGTACTTC
CASSFLAWGQYF
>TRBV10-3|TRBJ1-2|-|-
TGTGCCATCTATGAACAGGGATTTCGTGGCTACACCTTC
CAIYEQGFRGYTF
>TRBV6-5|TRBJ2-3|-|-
TGTGCCAGCAGTCCCGGATACACAGATACGCAGTATTTT
CASSPGYTDTQYF
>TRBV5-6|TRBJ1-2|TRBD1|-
TGTGCCAGCGGGACAGGGGCGGGGTATGGCTACACCTTC
CASGTGAGYGYTF
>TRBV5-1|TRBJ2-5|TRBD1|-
TGCGCCAGCAGCCCCGGGACAGCCTTCACAGTACAAGAGACCCAGTACTTC
CASSPGTAFTVQETQYF
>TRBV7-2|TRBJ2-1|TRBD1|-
TGTGCCAGCAGCCACACGGACAGGGCGAAACTTAATGAGCAGTTCTTC
CASSHTDRAKLNEQFF
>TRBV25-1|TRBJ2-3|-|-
TGTGCCAGCAGTGAACAGGGCTCTGGCACAGATACGCAGTATTTT
CASSEQGSGTDTQYF
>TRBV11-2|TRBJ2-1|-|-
TGTGCCAGCAGCCCCGAGGCCCGCTATTTTGGGTACAATGAGCAGTTCTTC
CASSPEARYFGYNEQFF
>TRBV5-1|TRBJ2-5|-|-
TGCGCCAGCAGCTTGGGAGGGGAAGAGACCCAGTACTTC
CASSLGGEETQYF
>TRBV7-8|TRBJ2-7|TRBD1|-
TGTGCCAGCAGCTTAGACCAATACGAAAAGACAGGGGTTAGGAGCTACGAGCAGTACTTC
CASSLDQYEKTGVRSYEQYF
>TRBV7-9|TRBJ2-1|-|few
TGTGCCAGCAGCCCTAAACCGTGGGATGAGCAGTTCTTC
CASSPKPWDEQFF
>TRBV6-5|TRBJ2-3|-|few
TGTGCCAGCAGTTATCTAGCGACAAAGACAGATACGCAGTATTTT
CASSYLATKTDTQYF
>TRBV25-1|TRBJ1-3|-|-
TGTGCCAGCAGTGATATGAACACCATATATTTT
CASSDMNTIYF